This record looks at one T cell receptor (beta chain) sequence and its context. Its target is unknown. Here immunoSEQ multiplex PCR was the method, and the copy in TCRdb shows in-frame clones only, minus some. The sample records about 150,000 clones, approximately 87% being singletons. The data were taken from a study of T cell responses to AZD1222 COVID-19 vaccine. Whole-study results and caveats: The donors showed a predominance of white British ancestry and of females, with possible underestimation of clonal diversity. Spike as a whole was targeted by vaccine-associated CD4 TCRs, dominant at 160-218 and 743-854.

The germline V gene encodes CDR1 SGHTA and CDR2 FQGNSA. This CDR3 comprises 13 residues. Trimming took off 5 bases at V and 1 base at J, with 8 bases between the two ends. The sequencing used peripheral blood, collected on day 0 of MenACWY control vaccination. The receptor's source is an adult in good health. This chain links TRBV7-2 with TRBJ1-1, with D perhaps matching TRBD1 (5 bases). CDR3 protein: CASSPGPNTEAFF. The CDR3 DNA sequence: TGTGCCAGCAGCCCGGGACCGAACACTGAAGCTTTCTTT. Full variable domain (remainder filled in from reference TRBV7-2 and TRBJ1-1): GAGVSQSPSNKVTEKGKDVELRCDPISGHTALYWYRQSLGQGLEFLIYFQGNSAPDKSGLPSDRFSAERTGGSVSTLTIQRTQQEDSAVYLCASSPGPNTEAFFGQGTRLTVV.